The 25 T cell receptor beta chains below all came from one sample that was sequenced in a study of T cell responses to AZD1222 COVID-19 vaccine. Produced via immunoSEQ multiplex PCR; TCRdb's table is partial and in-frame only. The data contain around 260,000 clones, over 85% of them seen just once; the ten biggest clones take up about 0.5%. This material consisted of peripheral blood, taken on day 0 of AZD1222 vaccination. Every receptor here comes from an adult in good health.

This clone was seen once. The CDR3 region has the DNA TGTGCCAGCAGCGCTAGTCCCGGGCCCCTCCACTTT. Residues: CASSASPGPLHF. The chain has TRBV21-1 and TRBJ1-6. TRBV21-1 corresponds to a pseudogene. The CDR3 extends over 12 amino acids.

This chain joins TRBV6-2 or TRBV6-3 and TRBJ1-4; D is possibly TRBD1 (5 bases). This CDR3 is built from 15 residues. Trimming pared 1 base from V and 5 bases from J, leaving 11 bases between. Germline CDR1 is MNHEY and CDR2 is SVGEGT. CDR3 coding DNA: TGTGCCAGCAGTTACTACGGGACGGCAAATGAAAAACTGTTTTTT. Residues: CASSYYGTANEKLFF.

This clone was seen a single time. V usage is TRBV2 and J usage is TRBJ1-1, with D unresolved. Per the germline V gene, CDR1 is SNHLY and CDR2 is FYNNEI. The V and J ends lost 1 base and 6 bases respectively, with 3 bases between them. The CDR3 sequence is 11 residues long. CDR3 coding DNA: TGTGCCAGCAGTGAAGTGGCTGAAGCTTTCTTT. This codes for CASSEVAEAFF.

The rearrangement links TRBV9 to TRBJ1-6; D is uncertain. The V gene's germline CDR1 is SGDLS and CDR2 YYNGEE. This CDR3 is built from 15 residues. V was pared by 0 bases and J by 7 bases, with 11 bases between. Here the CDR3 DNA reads TGTGCCAGCAGCGTAGACTGGAGCTCCAATTCACCCCTCCACTTT. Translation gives CASSVDWSSNSPLHF.

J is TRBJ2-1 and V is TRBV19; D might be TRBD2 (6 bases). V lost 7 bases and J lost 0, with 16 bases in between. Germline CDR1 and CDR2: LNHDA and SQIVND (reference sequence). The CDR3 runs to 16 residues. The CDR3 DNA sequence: TGTGCCAGTACCCTAACTAGCTTCAGCTCCTACAATGAGCAGTTCTTC. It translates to CASTLTSFSSYNEQFF.

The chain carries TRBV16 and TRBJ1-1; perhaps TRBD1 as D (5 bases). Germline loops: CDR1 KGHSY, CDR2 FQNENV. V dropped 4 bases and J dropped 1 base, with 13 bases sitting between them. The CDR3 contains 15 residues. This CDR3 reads CASSPYTGGNTEAFF. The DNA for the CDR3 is TGTGCCAGCAGCCCTTACACCGGGGGGAACACTGAAGCTTTCTTT.

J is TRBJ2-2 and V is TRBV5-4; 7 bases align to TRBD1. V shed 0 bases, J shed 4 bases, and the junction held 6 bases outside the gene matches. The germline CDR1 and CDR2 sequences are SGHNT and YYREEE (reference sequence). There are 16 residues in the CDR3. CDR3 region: CASSLEVGGGTGELFF. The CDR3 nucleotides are TGTGCCAGCAGCTTGGAGGTAGGGGGCGGCACCGGGGAGCTGTTTTTT.

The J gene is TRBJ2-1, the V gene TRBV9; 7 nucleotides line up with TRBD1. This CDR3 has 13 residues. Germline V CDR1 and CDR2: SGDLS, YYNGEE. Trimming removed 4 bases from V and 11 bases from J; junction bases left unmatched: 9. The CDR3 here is CASSSRRDSKQFF. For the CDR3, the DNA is TGTGCCAGCAGCTCCCGACGGGACAGTAAGCAGTTCTTC.

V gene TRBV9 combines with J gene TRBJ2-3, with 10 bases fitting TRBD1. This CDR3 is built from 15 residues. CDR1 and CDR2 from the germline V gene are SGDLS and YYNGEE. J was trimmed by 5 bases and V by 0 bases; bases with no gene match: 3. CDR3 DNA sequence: TGTGCCAGCAGCGTAGCGGGACAGGGGTTAGATACGCAGTATTTT. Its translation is CASSVAGQGLDTQYF.

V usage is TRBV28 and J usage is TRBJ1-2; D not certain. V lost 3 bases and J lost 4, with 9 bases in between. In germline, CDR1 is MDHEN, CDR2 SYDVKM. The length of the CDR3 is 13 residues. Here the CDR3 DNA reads TGTGCCAGCAGTTTTAGCACGATCTATGGCTACACCTTC. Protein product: CASSFSTIYGYTF.

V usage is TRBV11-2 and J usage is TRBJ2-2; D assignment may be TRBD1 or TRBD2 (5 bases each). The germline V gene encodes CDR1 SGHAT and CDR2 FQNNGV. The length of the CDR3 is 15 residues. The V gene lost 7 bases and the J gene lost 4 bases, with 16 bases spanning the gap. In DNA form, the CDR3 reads TGTGCCAGCACAGGGACCCGGGATACCACCGGGGAGCTGTTTTTT. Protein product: CASTGTRDTTGELFF.

CDR3 bases: TGTGCCACCAGCAGAGTCCAGGGTTACGAGCAGTACTTC. As protein: CATSRVQGYEQYF. The chain joins TRBV15 to TRBJ2-7; TRBD1 is a possible D gene (5 bases). In germline, CDR1 is LNHNV, CDR2 YYDKDF (reference sequence). Trimming stripped 1 base from V and 4 bases from J, with 8 bases between. The length of the CDR3 is 13 residues.

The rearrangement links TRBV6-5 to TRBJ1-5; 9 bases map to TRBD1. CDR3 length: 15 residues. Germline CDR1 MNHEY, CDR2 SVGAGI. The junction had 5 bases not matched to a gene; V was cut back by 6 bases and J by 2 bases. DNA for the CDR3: TGTGCCAGCAGACAGGGGGCTGATGGCAATCAGCCCCAGCATTTT. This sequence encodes CASRQGADGNQPQHF.

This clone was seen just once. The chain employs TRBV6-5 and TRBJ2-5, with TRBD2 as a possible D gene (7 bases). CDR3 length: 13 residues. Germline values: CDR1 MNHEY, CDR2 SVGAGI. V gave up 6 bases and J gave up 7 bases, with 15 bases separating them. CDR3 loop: CASRAPGGRTQYF. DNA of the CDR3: TGTGCCAGCAGGGCCCCCGGGGGGCGGACCCAGTACTTC.

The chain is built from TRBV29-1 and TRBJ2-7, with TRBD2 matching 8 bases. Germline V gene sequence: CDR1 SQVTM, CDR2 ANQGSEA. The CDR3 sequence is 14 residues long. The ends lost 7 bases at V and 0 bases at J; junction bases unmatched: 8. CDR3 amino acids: CSAGQRGPSYEQYF. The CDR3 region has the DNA TGCAGCGCGGGGCAGCGGGGGCCCTCCTACGAGCAGTACTTC.

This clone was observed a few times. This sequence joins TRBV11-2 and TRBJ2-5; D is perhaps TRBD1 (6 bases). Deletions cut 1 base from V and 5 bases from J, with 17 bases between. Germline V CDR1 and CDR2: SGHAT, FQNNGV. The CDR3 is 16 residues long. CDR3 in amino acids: CASSLVFGRGTETQYF. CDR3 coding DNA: TGTGCCAGCAGCTTAGTCTTTGGCAGGGGTACGGAGACCCAGTACTTC. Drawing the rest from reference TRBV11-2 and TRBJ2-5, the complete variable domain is EAGVAQSPRYKIIEKRQSVAFWCNPISGHATLYWYQQILGQGPKLLIQFQNNGVVDDSQLPKDRFSAERLKGVDSTLKIQPAKLEDSAVYLCASSLVFGRGTETQYFGPGTRLLVL.

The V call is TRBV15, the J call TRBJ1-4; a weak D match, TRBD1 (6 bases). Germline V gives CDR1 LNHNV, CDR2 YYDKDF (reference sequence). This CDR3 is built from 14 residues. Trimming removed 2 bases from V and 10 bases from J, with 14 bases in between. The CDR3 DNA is TGTGCCACCAGCAGAAACAGGGAAGGTCGAAAACTGTTTTTT. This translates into CATSRNREGRKLFF. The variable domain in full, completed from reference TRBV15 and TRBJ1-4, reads DAMVIQNPRYQVTQFGKPVTLSCSQTLNHNVMYWYQQKSSQAPKLLFHYYDKDFNNEADTPDNFQSRRPNTSFCFLDIRSPGLGDTAMYLCATSRNREGRKLFFGSGTQLSVL.

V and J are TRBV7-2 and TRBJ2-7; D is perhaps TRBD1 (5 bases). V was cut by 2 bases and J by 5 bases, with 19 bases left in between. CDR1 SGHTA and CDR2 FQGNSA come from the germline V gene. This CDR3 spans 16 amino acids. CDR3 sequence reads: CASSLPWGREVDEQYF. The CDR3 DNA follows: TGTGCCAGCAGCTTACCCTGGGGCAGGGAAGTAGACGAGCAGTACTTC.

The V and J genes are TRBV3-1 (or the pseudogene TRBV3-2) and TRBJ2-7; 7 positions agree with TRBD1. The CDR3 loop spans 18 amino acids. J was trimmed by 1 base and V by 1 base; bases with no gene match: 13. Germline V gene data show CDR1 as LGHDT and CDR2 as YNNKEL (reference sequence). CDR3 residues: CASSQAFPRDSFSYEQYF. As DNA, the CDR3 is TGTGCCAGCAGCCAAGCCTTCCCCCGGGACAGCTTTTCCTACGAGCAGTACTTC.

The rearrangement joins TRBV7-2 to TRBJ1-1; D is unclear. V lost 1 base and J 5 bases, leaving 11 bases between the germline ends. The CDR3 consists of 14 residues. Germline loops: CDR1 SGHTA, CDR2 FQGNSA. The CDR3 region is CASSLGGLRTEAFF. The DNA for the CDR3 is TGTGCCAGCAGCTTAGGAGGGTTGCGTACTGAAGCTTTCTTT. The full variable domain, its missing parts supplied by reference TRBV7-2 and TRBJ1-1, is GAGVSQSPSNKVTEKGKDVELRCDPISGHTALYWYRQSLGQGLEFLIYFQGNSAPDKSGLPSDRFSAERTGGSVSTLTIQRTQQEDSAVYLCASSLGGLRTEAFFGQGTRLTVV.

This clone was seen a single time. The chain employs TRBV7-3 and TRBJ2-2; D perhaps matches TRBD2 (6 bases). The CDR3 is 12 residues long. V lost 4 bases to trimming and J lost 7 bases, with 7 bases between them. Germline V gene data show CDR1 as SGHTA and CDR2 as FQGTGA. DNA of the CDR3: TGTGCCAGCAGCTCGGAGGGCGGGGAGCTGTTTTTT. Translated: CASSSEGGELFF.

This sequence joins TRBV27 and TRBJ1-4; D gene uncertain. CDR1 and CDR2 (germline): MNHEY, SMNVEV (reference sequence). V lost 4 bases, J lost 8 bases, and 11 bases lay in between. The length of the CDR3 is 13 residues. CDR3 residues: CASSSWRQEKLFF. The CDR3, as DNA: TGTGCCAGCAGTTCTTGGAGGCAGGAAAAACTGTTTTTT.

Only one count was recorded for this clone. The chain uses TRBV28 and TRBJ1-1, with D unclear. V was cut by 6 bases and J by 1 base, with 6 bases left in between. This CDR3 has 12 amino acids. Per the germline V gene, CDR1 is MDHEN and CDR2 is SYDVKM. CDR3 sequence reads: CASRDRNTEAFF. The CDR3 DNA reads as TGTGCCAGCAGAGATAGGAACACTGAAGCTTTCTTT. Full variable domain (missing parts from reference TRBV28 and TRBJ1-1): DVKVTQSSRYLVKRTGEKVFLECVQDMDHENMFWYRQDPGLGLRLIYFSYDVKMKEKGDIPEGYSVSREKKERFSLILESASTNQTSMYLCASRDRNTEAFFGQGTRLTVV.

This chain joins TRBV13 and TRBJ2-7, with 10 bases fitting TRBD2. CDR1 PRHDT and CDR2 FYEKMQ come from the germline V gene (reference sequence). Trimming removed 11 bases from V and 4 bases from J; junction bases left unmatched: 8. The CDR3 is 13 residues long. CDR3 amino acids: CAAPSSGSYEQYF. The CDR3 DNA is TGTGCCGCCCCCTCTAGCGGGAGTTACGAGCAGTACTTC.

CDR3 DNA: TGTGCCAGCAGCGAGGGACAGGGAGTTTTATACGAGCAGTACTTC. The encoded protein is CASSEGQGVLYEQYF. The gene calls are TRBV2 and TRBJ2-7, with TRBD1 matching 9 bases. CDR1 is SNHLY, CDR2 FYNNEI, per germline. This CDR3 comprises 15 residues. V shed 6 bases, J shed 4 bases, and the junction held 10 bases outside the gene matches.